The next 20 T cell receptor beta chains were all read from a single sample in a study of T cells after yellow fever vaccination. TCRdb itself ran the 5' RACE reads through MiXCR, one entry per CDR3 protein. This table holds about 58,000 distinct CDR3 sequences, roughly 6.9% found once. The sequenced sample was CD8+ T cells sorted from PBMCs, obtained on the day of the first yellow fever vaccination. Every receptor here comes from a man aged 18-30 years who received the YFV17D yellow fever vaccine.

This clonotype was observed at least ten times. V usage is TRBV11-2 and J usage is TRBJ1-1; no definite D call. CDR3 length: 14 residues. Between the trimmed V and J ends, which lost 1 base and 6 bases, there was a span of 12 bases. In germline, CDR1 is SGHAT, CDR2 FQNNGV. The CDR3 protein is CASSLVSMLPEAFF. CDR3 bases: TGTGCCAGCAGCTTAGTAAGCATGTTGCCTGAAGCTTTCTTT.

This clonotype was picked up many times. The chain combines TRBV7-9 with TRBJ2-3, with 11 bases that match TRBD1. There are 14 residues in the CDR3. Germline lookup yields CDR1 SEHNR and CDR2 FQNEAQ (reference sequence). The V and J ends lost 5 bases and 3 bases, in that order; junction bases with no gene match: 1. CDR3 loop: CASSGQGATDTQYF. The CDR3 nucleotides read TGTGCCAGCAGCGGACAGGGGGCGACAGATACGCAGTATTTT.

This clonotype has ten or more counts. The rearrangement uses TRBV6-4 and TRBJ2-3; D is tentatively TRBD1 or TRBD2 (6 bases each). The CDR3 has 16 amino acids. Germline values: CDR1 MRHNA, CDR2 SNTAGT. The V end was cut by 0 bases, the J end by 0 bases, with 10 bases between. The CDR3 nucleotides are TGTGCCAGCAGTGACTCGAAGGGGGGAAGCACAGATACGCAGTATTTT. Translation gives CASSDSKGGSTDTQYF.

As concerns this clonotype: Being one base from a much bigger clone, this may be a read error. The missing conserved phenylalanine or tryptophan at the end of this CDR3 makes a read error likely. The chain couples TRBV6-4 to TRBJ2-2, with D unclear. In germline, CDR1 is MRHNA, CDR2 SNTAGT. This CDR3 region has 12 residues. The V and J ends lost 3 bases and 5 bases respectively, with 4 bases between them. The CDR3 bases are TGTGCCAGCAGTGAGGGGACCGGGGAGCTGTTTCTT. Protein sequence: CASSEGTGELFL.

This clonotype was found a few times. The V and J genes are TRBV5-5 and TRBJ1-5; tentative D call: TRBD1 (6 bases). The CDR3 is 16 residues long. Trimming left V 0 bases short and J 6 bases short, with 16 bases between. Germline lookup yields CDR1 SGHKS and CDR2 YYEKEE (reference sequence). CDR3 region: CASSLGRGQRGQPQHF. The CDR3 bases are TGTGCCAGCAGCTTGGGCAGGGGCCAAAGAGGTCAGCCCCAGCATTTT.

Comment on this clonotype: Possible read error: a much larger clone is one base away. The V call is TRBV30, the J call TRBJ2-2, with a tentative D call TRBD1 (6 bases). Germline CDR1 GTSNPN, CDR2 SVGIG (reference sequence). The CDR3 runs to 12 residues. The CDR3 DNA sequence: TGTGACCGTGCCACAGGGCCCGGGGAGCTGTTTTTT. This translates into CDRATGPGELFF.

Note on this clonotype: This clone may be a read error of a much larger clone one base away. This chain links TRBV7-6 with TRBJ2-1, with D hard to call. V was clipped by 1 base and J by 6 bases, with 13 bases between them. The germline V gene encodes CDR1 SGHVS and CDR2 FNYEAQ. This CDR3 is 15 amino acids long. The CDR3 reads CASSLEPSIGNEQFF. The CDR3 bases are TGTGCCAGCAGCTTAGAACCCTCCATTGGCAATGAGCAGTTCTTC.

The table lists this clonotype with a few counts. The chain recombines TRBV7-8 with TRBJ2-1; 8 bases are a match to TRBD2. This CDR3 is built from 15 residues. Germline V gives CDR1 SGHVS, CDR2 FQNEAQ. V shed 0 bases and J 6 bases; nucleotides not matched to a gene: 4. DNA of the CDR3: TGTGCCAGCAGCTTAGCAACTAGCGGCGCCAATGAGCAGTTCTTC. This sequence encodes CASSLATSGANEQFF.

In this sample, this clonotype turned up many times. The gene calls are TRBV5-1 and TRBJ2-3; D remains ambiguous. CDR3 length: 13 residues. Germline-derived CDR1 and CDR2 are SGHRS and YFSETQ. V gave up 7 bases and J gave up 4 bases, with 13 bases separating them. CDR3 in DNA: TGCGCCAGCCGAAGCCCACTATCAGATACGCAGTATTTT. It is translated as CASRSPLSDTQYF. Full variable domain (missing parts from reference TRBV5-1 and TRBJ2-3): KAGVTQTPRYLIKTRGQQVTLSCSPISGHRSVSWYQQTPGQGLQFLFEYFSETQRNKGNFPGRFSGRQFSNSRSEMNVSTLELGDSALYLCASRSPLSDTQYFGPGTRLTVL.

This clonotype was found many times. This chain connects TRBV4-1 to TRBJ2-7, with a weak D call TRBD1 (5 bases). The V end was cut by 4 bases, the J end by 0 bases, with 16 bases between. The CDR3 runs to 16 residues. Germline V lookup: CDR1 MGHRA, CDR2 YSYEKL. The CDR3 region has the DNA TGCGCCAGCAGCCTCACTCCGGACACGAGCTCCTACGAGCAGTACTTC. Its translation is CASSLTPDTSSYEQYF.

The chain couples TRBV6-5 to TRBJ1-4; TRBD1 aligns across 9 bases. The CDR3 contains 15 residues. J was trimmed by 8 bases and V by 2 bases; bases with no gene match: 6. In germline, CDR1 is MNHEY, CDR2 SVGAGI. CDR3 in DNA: TGTGCCAGCAGTTACCCGACAGGGGGAGACGAAAAACTGTTTTTT. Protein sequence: CASSYPTGGDEKLFF.

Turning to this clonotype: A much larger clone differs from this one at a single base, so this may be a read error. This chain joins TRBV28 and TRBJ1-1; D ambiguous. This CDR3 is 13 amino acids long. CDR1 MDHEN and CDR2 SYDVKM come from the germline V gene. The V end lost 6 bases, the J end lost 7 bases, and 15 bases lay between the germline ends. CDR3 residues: CASSQSVPFEAFF. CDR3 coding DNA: TGTGCCAGCAGCCAATCAGTCCCATTTGAAGCTTTCTTT.

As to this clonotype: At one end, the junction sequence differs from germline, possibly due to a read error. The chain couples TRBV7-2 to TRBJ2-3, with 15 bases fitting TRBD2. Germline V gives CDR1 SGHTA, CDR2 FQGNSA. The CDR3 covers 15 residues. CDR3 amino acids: CASGLGLAGGNTQYF. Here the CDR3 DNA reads TGTGCCAGCGGCTTGGGACTAGCGGGGGGTAATACGCAGTATTTT.

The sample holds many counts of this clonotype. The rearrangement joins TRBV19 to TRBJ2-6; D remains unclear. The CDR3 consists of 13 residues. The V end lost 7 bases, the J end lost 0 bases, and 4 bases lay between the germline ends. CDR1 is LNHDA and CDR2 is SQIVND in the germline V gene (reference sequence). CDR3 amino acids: CASTISGANVLTF. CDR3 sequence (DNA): TGTGCCAGTACCATCTCTGGGGCCAACGTCCTGACTTTC. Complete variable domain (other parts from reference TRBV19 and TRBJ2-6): DGGITQSPKYLFRKEGQNVTLSCEQNLNHDAMYWYRQDPGQGLRLIYYSQIVNDFQKGDIAEGYSVSREKKESFPLTVTSAQKNPTAFYLCASTISGANVLTFGAGSRLTVL.

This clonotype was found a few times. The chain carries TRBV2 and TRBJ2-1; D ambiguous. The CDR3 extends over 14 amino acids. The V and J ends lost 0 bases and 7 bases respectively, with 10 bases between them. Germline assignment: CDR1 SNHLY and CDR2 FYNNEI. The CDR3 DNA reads TGTGCCAGCAGTGAAGCCAACAGCGTAAATGAGCAGTTCTTC. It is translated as CASSEANSVNEQFF. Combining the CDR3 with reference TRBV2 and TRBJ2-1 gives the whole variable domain EPEVTQTPSHQVTQMGQEVILRCVPISNHLYFYWYRQILGQKVEFLVSFYNNEISEKSEIFDDQFSVERPDGSNFTLKIRSTKLEDSAMYFCASSEANSVNEQFFGPGTRLTVL.

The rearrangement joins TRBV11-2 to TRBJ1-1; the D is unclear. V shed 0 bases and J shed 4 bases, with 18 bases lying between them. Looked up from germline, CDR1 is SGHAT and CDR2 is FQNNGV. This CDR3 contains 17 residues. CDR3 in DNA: TGTGCCAGCAGCTTAGATCCCTTTGAGCCCATGGGCACTGAAGCTTTCTTT. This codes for CASSLDPFEPMGTEAFF.

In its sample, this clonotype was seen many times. CDR3 bases: TGTGCCTGGAGTGTACATAGCAATCAGCCCCAGCATTTT. It specifies CAWSVHSNQPQHF. The genes are TRBV30 and TRBJ1-5; D ambiguous. The germline gives CDR1 GTSNPN, CDR2 SVGIG (reference sequence). The CDR3 runs to 13 residues. The V and J ends lost 0 bases and 0 bases respectively, with 3 bases between them.

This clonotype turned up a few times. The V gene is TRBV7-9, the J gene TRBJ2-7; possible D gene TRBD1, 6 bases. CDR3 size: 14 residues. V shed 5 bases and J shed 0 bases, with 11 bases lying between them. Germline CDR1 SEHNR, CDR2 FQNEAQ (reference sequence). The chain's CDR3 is CASSDRSSSYEQYV. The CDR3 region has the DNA TGTGCCAGCAGCGACAGGTCCAGCTCCTACGAGCAGTACGTC.

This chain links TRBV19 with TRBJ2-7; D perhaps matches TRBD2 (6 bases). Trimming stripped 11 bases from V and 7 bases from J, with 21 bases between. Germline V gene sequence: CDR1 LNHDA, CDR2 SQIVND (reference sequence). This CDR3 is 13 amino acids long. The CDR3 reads CAVLSEGWSEQYV. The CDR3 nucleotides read TGTGCCGTCCTCTCGGAGGGGTGGAGTGAGCAGTACGTC.

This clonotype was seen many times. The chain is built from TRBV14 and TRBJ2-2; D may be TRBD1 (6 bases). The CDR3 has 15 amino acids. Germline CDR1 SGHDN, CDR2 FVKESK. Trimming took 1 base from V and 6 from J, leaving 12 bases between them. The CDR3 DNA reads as TGTGCCAGCAGCCAAGTCAGGGGAACTGCCGGGGAGCTGTTTTTT. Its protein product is CASSQVRGTAGELFF.